The 7 T cell receptor beta chains given below trace back to one sample, sequenced in a study of CD8+CD57+ T cells in acquired aplastic anemia. Genomic DNA templated the TCR beta VDJ and CDR3 profiling. TCRdb reprocessed the reads via MiXCR and lists one record per CDR3 protein. The sample records 400,000 to 600,000 distinct CDR3 sequences, under 40% being singletons. Sequenced patients had shown CD8+CD57+ cell expansion by flow cytometry. Source material: sorted CD4+, CD8+, or CD8+CD57+ T cells (not recorded which) from PBMCs. Receptors originate from a human donor with aplastic anemia.

This clonotype was picked up many times. J is TRBJ2-7 and V is TRBV29-1; D unclear. CDR3 length: 10 residues. The germline gives CDR1 SQVTM, CDR2 ANQGSEA. V was trimmed by 2 bases and J by 5 bases, leaving 4 bases between them. The CDR3 sequence is CSVEKHEQYF. The DNA for the CDR3 is TGCAGCGTTGAAAAGCACGAGCAGTACTTC.

This clonotype was detected a few times. A much larger clone sits a single nucleotide away, making a read error possible. The chain employs TRBV4-2 and TRBJ1-2; no clear D gene. CDR1 LGHNA and CDR2 YNFKEQ come from the germline V gene. This CDR3 has 13 residues. Trimming left V 0 bases short and J 7 bases short, with 9 bases between. The CDR3 nucleotides are TGTGCCAGCAGCCAAGACCGGCGTCGTGGCTACACCTTC. Translating gives CASSQDRRRGYTF.

The chain is built from TRBV20-1 and TRBJ1-1, with 7 bases identical to TRBD1. CDR3 size: 13 residues. The V gene end was trimmed by 6 bases and the J gene end by 2 bases; junction bases not matched to a gene: 6. The germline V gene has CDR1 DFQATT and CDR2 SNEGSKA (reference sequence). CDR3 loop: CSAEGTANTEAFF. The CDR3 coding sequence is TGCAGTGCGGAAGGGACAGCAAACACTGAAGCTTTCTTT.

This clonotype was seen many times. The rearrangement joins TRBV7-9 to TRBJ1-1; no definite D call. The germline CDR1 and CDR2 sequences are SEHNR and FQNEAQ (reference sequence). The CDR3 sequence is 13 residues long. V dropped 7 bases and J dropped 1 base, with 10 bases sitting between them. The CDR3 loop reads CASKGQANTEAFF. Here the CDR3 DNA reads TGTGCCAGCAAGGGCCAGGCGAACACTGAAGCTTTCTTT.

This sequence joins TRBV2 and TRBJ2-2; D is unclear. From germline, CDR1 is SNHLY and CDR2 FYNNEI. This CDR3 comprises 16 residues. Trimming pared 6 bases from V and 1 base from J, leaving 15 bases between. The CDR3 sequence is CASRKRIEENTGELFF. CDR3 nucleotides: TGTGCCAGCAGGAAAAGGATTGAGGAGAACACCGGGGAGCTGTTTTTT.

This clonotype was seen more than once but under ten times. This rearrangement joins TRBV20-1 to TRBJ1-1; a possible D gene is TRBD1 (6 bases). Germline CDR1 DFQATT, CDR2 SNEGSKA (reference sequence). The CDR3 spans 15 residues. The V end was cut by 4 bases, the J end by 4 bases, with 19 bases between. CDR3 coding DNA: TGCAGTGCTAACCATATCACAGGGATGAGCACTGAAGCTTTCTTT. Its protein is CSANHITGMSTEAFF.

The rearrangement joins TRBV30 to TRBJ1-3; D gene ambiguous. Germline loops: CDR1 GTSNPN, CDR2 SVGIG (reference sequence). Trimming shortened V by 2 bases and J by 4 bases, and 12 bases separated the two germline ends. This CDR3 has 14 amino acids. The CDR3 DNA follows: TGTGCCTGGAGTTGGCGGGGAAGGGGAAACACCATATATTTT. Encoded protein: CAWSWRGRGNTIYF. Supplemented by reference TRBV30 and TRBJ1-3, the full variable domain reads SQTIHQWPATLVQPVGSPLSLECTVEGTSNPNLYWYRQAAGRGLQLLFYSVGIGQISSEVPQNLSASRPQDRQFILSSKKLLLSDSGFYLCAWSWRGRGNTIYFGEGSWLTVV.